This is a list of T cell receptor beta chains from one sample in a study of metastatic and nonmetastatic thyroid tumors. TCRdb reprocessed the PCR reads using MiXCR. The sample shows under 7,500 clones, about 32% of them seen only once. The specimen sequenced was adjacent normal tissue. These receptors all come from a female donor with papillary thyroid cancer or a benign thyroid nodule (not recorded which). Some clones in this sample may be carry-over from other donors' samples. The CDR3 runs from the conserved cysteine through the conserved F or W. D genes are given only for firm matches. Expanded clones get a size class; other rows say once, few or many, or leave the size out.

d_gene	v_gene	abundance	j_gene	CDR3aa	CDR3nt
NA	TRBV5-5	NA	TRBJ2-7	CASSFFLGSSEQYF	TGTGCCAGCAGCTTCTTCCTAGGAAGCTCCGAGCAGTACTTC
NA	TRBV6-1	NA	TRBJ2-7	CASTSYVGREQYF	TGTGCCAGCACCTCTTACGTCGGGCGGGAGCAGTACTTC
NA	TRBV6-1	few	TRBJ2-1	CASSRTEPTYNEQFF	TGTGCCAGCAGTCGGACAGAGCCGACCTACAATGAGCAGTTCTTC
NA	TRBV20-1	few	TRBJ2-7	CSANPVGGRSYEQYF	TGCAGTGCTAACCCTGTGGGGGGACGCTCCTACGAGCAGTACTTC
NA	TRBV6-5	NA	TRBJ2-7	CASSYGVLYEQYF	TGTGCCAGCAGTTACGGGGTCCTCTACGAGCAGTACTTC
NA	TRBV20-1	NA	TRBJ2-1	CSAARAGAEVQFF	TGCAGTGCCGCCAGGGCAGGGGCCGAGGTACAGTTCTTC
TRBD1	TRBV3-1	NA	TRBJ2-7	CASSPQGAREQYF	TGTGCCAGCAGCCCCCAGGGGGCGCGGGAGCAGTACTTC
NA	TRBV7-2	NA	TRBJ1-1	CAIRRFTEAFF	TGTGCAATCAGACGATTCACTGAAGCTTTCTTT
TRBD1	TRBV6-5	few	TRBJ1-6	CASSYRPRDRDSPLHF	TGTGCCAGCAGTTATCGACCCCGGGACAGGGATTCACCCCTCCACTTT
TRBD1	TRBV6-1	few	TRBJ1-5	CASRGQGAVNQPQHF	TGTGCCAGCAGGGGACAGGGGGCTGTCAATCAGCCCCAGCATTTT
TRBD1	TRBV7-2	NA	TRBJ2-7	CASSHNSGQVYEQYF	TGTGCCAGCAGCCACAACTCGGGACAGGTCTACGAGCAGTACTTC
NA	TRBV12-3/TRBV12-4	few	TRBJ2-7	CAISLATWAYEQYF	TGTGCCATCAGTTTGGCGACGTGGGCCTACGAGCAGTACTTC
TRBD1	TRBV28	NA	TRBJ2-7	CATERDRGYEQYF	TGTGCCACCGAAAGGGACAGAGGCTACGAGCAGTACTTC
NA	TRBV9	NA	TRBJ2-1	CASSSGDRHEQFF	TGTGCCAGCAGTTCCGGCGACAGACATGAGCAGTTCTTC
NA	TRBV6-1	few	TRBJ2-1	CASSEDTVGEDEQFF	TGTGCCAGCAGTGAAGACACAGTAGGGGAGGATGAGCAGTTCTTC
TRBD2	TRBV20-1	NA	TRBJ2-7	CSARLAGEEFSYEQYF	TGCAGTGCTAGACTAGCGGGGGAAGAATTCTCCTACGAGCAGTACTTC
NA	TRBV6-2/TRBV6-3	few	TRBJ1-1	CASSYQGYNTEAFF	TGTGCCAGCAGTTACCAAGGATACAACACTGAAGCTTTCTTT
NA	TRBV6-2/TRBV6-3	large	TRBJ1-5	CASSYTGPWRQPQHF	TGTGCCAGCAGTTACACTGGGCCATGGAGGCAGCCCCAGCATTTT
TRBD2	TRBV6-5	NA	TRBJ2-1	CASSYSHPSGAYNEQFF	TGTGCCAGCAGTTACTCCCATCCTAGCGGTGCATACAATGAGCAGTTCTTC
TRBD1	TRBV12-3/TRBV12-4	NA	TRBJ2-7	CASREGQAYEQYF	TGTGCCAGCAGGGAGGGACAGGCCTACGAGCAGTACTTC
NA	TRBV6-1	NA	TRBJ1-2	CASSGQSGANYGYTF	TGTGCCAGCAGTGGCCAGTCGGGAGCTAACTATGGCTACACCTTC
NA	TRBV20-1	NA	TRBJ1-2	CSAKEVGKPIYGYTF	TGCAGTGCGAAGGAGGTGGGGAAGCCTATTTATGGCTACACCTTC
TRBD1	TRBV27	large	TRBJ2-7	CASSPRGQGVYEQYF	TGTGCCAGCAGTCCACGGGGACAGGGGGTCTACGAGCAGTACTTC
NA	TRBV6-4	few	TRBJ1-1	CASSEEAAMNTEAFF	TGTGCCAGCAGTGAGGAGGCAGCCATGAACACTGAAGCTTTCTTT
TRBD1	TRBV20-1	NA	TRBJ2-7	CSARREGALYEQYF	TGCAGTGCTAGACGTGAGGGGGCTCTTTACGAGCAGTACTTC
TRBD2	TRBV20-1	few	TRBJ2-7	CSARGGSGASYEQYF	TGCAGTGCTAGAGGGGGTAGCGGGGCCTCCTACGAGCAGTACTTC
NA	TRBV6-1	many	TRBJ2-7	CASSRTASLGYEQYF	TGTGCCAGCAGCCGGACAGCGAGTTTAGGCTACGAGCAGTACTTC
NA	TRBV6-1	NA	TRBJ1-2	CASSSSSGGTYGYTF	TGTGCCAGCAGTAGCTCCTCTGGGGGGACATATGGCTACACCTTC
NA	TRBV5-5	medium-sized	TRBJ1-2	CASSLADRAYGYTF	TGTGCCAGCAGCTTGGCCGACCGCGCCTATGGCTACACCTTC
TRBD1	TRBV6-2/TRBV6-3	few	TRBJ1-2	CASSYTRTGGYGYTF	TGTGCCAGCAGTTACACCCGGACAGGGGGCTATGGCTACACCTTC
TRBD2	TRBV11-2	NA	TRBJ2-7	CASSPYGLAGQDEQYF	TGTGCCAGCAGCCCCTACGGACTAGCGGGTCAGGATGAGCAGTACTTC
NA	TRBV6-1	few	TRBJ1-5	CASSLEGSGNQPQHF	TGTGCCAGCAGCCTCGAAGGGTCGGGCAATCAGCCCCAGCATTTT
NA	TRBV7-8	NA	TRBJ1-3	CASRLGWGAGNTIYF	TGTGCCAGCAGATTAGGATGGGGGGCTGGAAACACCATATATTTT
NA	TRBV6-1	few	TRBJ2-4	CASSGELAKNIQYF	TGTGCCAGCAGCGGGGAACTAGCCAAAAACATTCAGTACTTC
TRBD1	TRBV6-2/TRBV6-3	NA	TRBJ2-1	CASRTGNEQFF	TGTGCCAGCAGGACAGGGAATGAGCAGTTCTTC
NA	TRBV20-1	NA	TRBJ1-2	CSAPDRDQGGYTF	TGCAGTGCACCGGACAGAGATCAAGGTGGCTACACCTTC
NA	TRBV20-1	NA	TRBJ2-1	CSVATLGLNEQFF	TGCAGTGTTGCTACGCTGGGGCTCAATGAGCAGTTCTTC
NA	TRBV7-9	NA	TRBJ2-7	CASSLVGESYEQYF	TGTGCCAGCAGCTTAGTGGGCGAATCCTACGAGCAGTACTTC
NA	TRBV7-8	NA	TRBJ2-7	CASSLGQGNHEQYF	TGTGCCAGCAGCTTAGGTCAGGGGAACCACGAGCAGTACTTC
NA	TRBV20-1	NA	TRBJ2-7	CSAAHPDSTNEQYF	TGCAGTGCTGCACACCCAGACTCCACCAACGAGCAGTACTTC
NA	TRBV4-1	NA	TRBJ1-2	CASSQDGSEYGYTF	TGCGCCAGCAGCCAAGATGGTTCGGAGTATGGCTACACCTTC
NA	TRBV5-1	large	TRBJ2-7	CASSFEGYEQYF	TGCGCCAGCAGCTTTGAGGGCTACGAGCAGTACTTC
TRBD2	TRBV6-2/TRBV6-3	NA	TRBJ2-1	CASSYSTTSGSYEQFF	TGTGCCAGCAGTTACAGTACTACTAGCGGGTCCTATGAGCAGTTCTTC
NA	TRBV28	few	TRBJ2-7	CASSSSSYEQYF	TGTGCCAGCAGCTCGAGCTCCTACGAGCAGTACTTC
NA	TRBV29-1	NA	TRBJ1-2	CSIKTNYGYTF	TGCAGTATCAAGACTAACTATGGCTACACCTTC
NA	TRBV4-3	once	TRBJ1-4	CASSPGIGGEKLFF	TGCGCCAGCAGCCCTGGCATCGGGGGAGAAAAACTGTTTTTT
TRBD1	TRBV27	few	TRBJ2-7	CAISPRGQGVYEHYF	TGTGCCATTAGTCCACGGGGACAGGGGGTCTACGAGCATTACTTC
TRBD2	TRBV2	NA	TRBJ2-1	CASSELAAYNEQFF	TGTGCCAGCAGTGAACTAGCGGCCTACAATGAGCAGTTCTTC